A single sample gave rise to the 5 T cell receptor beta chains below, sequenced in a study of OX40 agonist ivuxolimab in advanced cancers. Assay: immunoSEQ multiplex PCR; the TCRdb copy retains only in-frame clones and omits some. The sample lists some 22,000 clones, more than 75% occurring once. The source material was CD4+ or CD8+ T cells sorted from blood, sampled in a trial of the OX40 agonist ivuxolimab. These TCRs come from an adult with an advanced solid tumor such as melanoma, head and neck, liver or kidney cancer.

The chain employs TRBV6-4 and TRBJ1-4; possible D gene TRBD1, 5 bases. The CDR3 is 15 amino acids. Trimming shortened V by 3 bases and J by 8 bases, and 16 bases separated the two germline ends. Looked up from germline, CDR1 is MRHNA and CDR2 is SNTAGT. This CDR3 reads CASSEGEGPREKLFF. The CDR3 coding sequence is TGTGCCAGCAGTGAAGGGGAGGGCCCCAGAGAAAAACTGTTTTTT.

This chain connects TRBV11-2 to TRBJ1-1; possible D gene TRBD1, 5 bases. CDR1 SGHAT and CDR2 FQNNGV come from the germline V gene. CDR3 length equals 17 residues. Trimming removed 5 bases from V and 0 bases from J, with 19 bases in between. In DNA form, the CDR3 reads TGTGCCAGCAGCCCCGAGGGGAGTACAGAAATGAACACTGAAGCTTTCTTT. As protein: CASSPEGSTEMNTEAFF.

The rearrangement joins TRBV10-2 to TRBJ2-1; D call uncertain. Trimming left V 0 bases short and J 9 bases short, with 0 bases between. CDR3 length equals 10 residues. Germline lookup yields CDR1 WSHSY and CDR2 SAAADI. This CDR3 is CASSESEQFF. The CDR3 bases are TGCGCCAGCAGTGAGTCTGAGCAGTTCTTC.

This rearrangement joins TRBV13 to TRBJ1-1; D gene unclear. The CDR3 has 14 amino acids. Between the trimmed V and J ends, which lost 4 bases and 5 bases, there was a span of 14 bases. Germline V gene data show CDR1 as PRHDT and CDR2 as FYEKMQ (reference sequence). The CDR3 DNA follows: TGTGCCAGCAGCTCCCTGACGGGAGGGACTGAAGCTTTCTTT. Translation: CASSSLTGGTEAFF.

The chain combines TRBV19 with TRBJ1-1; 10 bases fit TRBD1. This CDR3 contains 12 residues. V was pared by 9 bases and J by 5 bases, with 3 bases of the junction left unmatched. Germline V gives CDR1 LNHDA, CDR2 SQIVND (reference sequence). This CDR3 reads CASRTGGTEAFF. The CDR3 DNA sequence: TGTGCCAGCCGGACAGGGGGGACTGAAGCTTTCTTT.